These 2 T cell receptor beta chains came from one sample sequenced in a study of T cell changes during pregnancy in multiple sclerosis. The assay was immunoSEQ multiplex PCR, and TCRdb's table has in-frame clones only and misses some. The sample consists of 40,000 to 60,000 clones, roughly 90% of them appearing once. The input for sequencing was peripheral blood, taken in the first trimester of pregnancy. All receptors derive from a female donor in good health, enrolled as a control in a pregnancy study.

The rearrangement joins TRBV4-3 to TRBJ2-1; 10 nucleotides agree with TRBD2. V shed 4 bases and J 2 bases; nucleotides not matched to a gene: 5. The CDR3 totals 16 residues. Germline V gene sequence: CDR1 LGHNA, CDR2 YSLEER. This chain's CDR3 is CASSRRTSGTYNEQFF. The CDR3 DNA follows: TGCGCCAGCAGCCGTCGGACTAGCGGCACCTACAATGAGCAGTTCTTC.

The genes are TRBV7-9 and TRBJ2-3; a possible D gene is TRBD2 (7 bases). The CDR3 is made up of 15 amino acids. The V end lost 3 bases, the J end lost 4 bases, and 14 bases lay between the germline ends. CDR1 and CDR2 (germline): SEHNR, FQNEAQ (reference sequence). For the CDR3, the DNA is TGTGCCAGCAGCTTTTCCCAGGGGAGGGCAGATACGCAGTATTTT. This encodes CASSFSQGRADTQYF.